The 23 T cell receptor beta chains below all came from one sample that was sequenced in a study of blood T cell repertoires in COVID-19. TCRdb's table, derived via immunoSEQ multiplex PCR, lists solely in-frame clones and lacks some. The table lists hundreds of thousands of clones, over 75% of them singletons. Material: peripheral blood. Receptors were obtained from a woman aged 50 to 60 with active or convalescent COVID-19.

The CDR3 DNA follows: TGCGCCAGCAGTGAAGATAGTAATGAAAAACTGTTTTTT. This encodes CASSEDSNEKLFF. This rearrangement joins TRBV10-1 to TRBJ1-4, with D uncertain. Trimming shortened V by 3 bases and J by 4 bases, and 6 bases separated the two germline ends. Germline V gives CDR1 WNHNN, CDR2 SYGVQD (reference sequence). This CDR3 is 13 amino acids long.

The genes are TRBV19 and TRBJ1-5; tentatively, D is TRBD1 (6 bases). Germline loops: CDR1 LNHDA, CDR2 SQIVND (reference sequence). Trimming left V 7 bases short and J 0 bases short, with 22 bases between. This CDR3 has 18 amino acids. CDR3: CASKTGTRGPYSNQPQHF. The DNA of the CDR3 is TGTGCCAGTAAAACCGGGACAAGGGGACCTTATAGCAATCAGCCCCAGCATTTT. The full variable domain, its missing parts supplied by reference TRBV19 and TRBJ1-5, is DGGITQSPKYLFRKEGQNVTLSCEQNLNHDAMYWYRQDPGQGLRLIYYSQIVNDFQKGDIAEGYSVSREKKESFPLTVTSAQKNPTAFYLCASKTGTRGPYSNQPQHFGDGTRLSIL.

CDR3 coding DNA: TGTGCCAGCAGTTACGGGACAGCTCAACTCTATGGCTACACCTTC. Protein product: CASSYGTAQLYGYTF. The chain employs TRBV6-2 or TRBV6-3 and TRBJ1-2; 7 bases are a match to TRBD1. This CDR3 contains 15 residues. The ends lost 2 bases at V and 4 bases at J; junction bases unmatched: 7. Germline CDR1 MNHEY, CDR2 SVGEGT.

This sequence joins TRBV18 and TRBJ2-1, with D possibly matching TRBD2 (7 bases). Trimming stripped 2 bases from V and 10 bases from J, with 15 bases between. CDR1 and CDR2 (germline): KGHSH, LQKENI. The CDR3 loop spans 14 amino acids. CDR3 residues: CASSPESGEGEQFF. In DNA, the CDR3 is TGTGCCAGCTCACCAGAATCAGGGGAGGGCGAGCAGTTCTTC.

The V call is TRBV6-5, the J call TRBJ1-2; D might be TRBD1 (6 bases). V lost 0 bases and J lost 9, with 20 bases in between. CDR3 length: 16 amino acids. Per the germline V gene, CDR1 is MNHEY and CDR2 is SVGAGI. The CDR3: CASSYSATGSASSYTF. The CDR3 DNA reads TGTGCCAGCAGTTACTCGGCAACAGGGAGCGCAAGTAGCTACACCTTC.

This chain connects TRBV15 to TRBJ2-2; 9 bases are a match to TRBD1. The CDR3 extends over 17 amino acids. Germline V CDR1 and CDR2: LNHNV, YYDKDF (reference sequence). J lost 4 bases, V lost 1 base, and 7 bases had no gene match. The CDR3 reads CATSRGDRAAGTGELFF. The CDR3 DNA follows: TGTGCCACCAGCAGAGGGGACAGGGCGGCGGGCACCGGGGAGCTGTTTTTT. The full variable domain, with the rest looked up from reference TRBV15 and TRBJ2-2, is DAMVIQNPRYQVTQFGKPVTLSCSQTLNHNVMYWYQQKSSQAPKLLFHYYDKDFNNEADTPDNFQSRRPNTSFCFLDIRSPGLGDTAMYLCATSRGDRAAGTGELFFGEGSRLTVL.

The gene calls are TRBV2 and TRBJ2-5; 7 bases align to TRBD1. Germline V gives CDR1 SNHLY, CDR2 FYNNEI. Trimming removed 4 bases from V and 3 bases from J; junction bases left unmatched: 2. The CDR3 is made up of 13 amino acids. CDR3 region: CASSGQGEETQYF. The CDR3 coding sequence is TGTGCCAGCAGTGGACAGGGCGAAGAGACCCAGTACTTC. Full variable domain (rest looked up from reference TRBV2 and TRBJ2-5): EPEVTQTPSHQVTQMGQEVILRCVPISNHLYFYWYRQILGQKVEFLVSFYNNEISEKSEIFDDQFSVERPDGSNFTLKIRSTKLEDSAMYFCASSGQGEETQYFGPGTRLLVL.

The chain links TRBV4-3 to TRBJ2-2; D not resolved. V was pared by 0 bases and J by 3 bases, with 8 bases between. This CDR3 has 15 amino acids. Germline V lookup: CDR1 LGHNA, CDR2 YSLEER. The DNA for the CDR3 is TGCGCCAGCAGCCAAGATACGAGCGACACCGGGGAGCTGTTTTTT. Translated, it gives CASSQDTSDTGELFF.

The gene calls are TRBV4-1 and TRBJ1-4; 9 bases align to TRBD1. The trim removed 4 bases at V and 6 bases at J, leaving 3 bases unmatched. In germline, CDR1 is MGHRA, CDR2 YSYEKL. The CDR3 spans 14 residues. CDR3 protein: CASSLQGAHEKLFF. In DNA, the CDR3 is TGCGCCAGCAGCCTACAGGGGGCCCATGAAAAACTGTTTTTT.

CDR3 loop: CASSYRGRGNTIYF. CDR3 DNA: TGTGCCAGCAGTTATAGGGGGCGAGGAAACACCATATATTTT. The chain recombines TRBV6-5 with TRBJ1-3; 7 nucleotides line up with TRBD1. The ends lost 3 bases at V and 4 bases at J; junction bases unmatched: 3. CDR3 length: 14 amino acids. Per the germline V gene, CDR1 is MNHEY and CDR2 is SVGAGI.

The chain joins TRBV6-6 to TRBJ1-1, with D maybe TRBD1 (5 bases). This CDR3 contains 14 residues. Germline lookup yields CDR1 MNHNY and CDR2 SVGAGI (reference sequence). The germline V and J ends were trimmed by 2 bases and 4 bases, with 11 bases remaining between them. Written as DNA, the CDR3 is TGTGCCAGCAGTTACGACAGCCCCGTCACTGAAGCTTTCTTT. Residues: CASSYDSPVTEAFF.

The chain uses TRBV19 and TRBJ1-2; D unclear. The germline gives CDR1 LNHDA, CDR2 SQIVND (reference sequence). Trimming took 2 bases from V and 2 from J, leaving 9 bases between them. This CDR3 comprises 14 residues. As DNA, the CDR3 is TGTGCCAGTAGTATATCGGGGAACAACTATGGCTACACCTTC. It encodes CASSISGNNYGYTF.

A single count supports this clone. In DNA, the CDR3 is TGTGCCAGCAGTATAGGAGTCTACAATGAGCAGTTCTTC. Protein sequence: CASSIGVYNEQFF. The chain is built from TRBV6-5 and TRBJ2-1; D is ambiguous. The ends were cut back, 5 bases at V and 3 bases at J, with 8 bases in the middle. CDR3 size: 13 residues. From germline, CDR1 is MNHEY and CDR2 SVGAGI.

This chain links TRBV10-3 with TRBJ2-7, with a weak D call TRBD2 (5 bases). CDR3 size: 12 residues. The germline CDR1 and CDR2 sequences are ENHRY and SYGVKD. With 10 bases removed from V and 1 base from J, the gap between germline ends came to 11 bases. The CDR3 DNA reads TGTGCCACCACGGGGAATTCCTACGAGCAGTACTTC. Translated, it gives CATTGNSYEQYF.

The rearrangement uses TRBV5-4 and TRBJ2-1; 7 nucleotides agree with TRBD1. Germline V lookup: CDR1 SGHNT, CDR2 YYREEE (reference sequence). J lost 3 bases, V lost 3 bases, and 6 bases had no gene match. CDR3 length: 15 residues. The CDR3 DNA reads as TGTGCCAGCAGCTCCAAGGCAGGGGGCTACAATGAGCAGTTCTTC. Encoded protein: CASSSKAGGYNEQFF.

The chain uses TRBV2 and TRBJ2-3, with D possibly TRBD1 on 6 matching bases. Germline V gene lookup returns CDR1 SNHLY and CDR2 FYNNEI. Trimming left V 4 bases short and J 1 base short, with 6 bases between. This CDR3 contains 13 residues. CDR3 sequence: CASSAGGTDTQYF. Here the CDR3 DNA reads TGTGCCAGCAGTGCAGGGGGCACAGATACGCAGTATTTT.

The CDR3 DNA reads TGTGCCAGCAGCTTAGATTTTCAGGACAAGACGCAGTTCTTC. This codes for CASSLDFQDKTQFF. The genes are TRBV11-2 and TRBJ2-1; possibly TRBD1 for D (5 bases). The CDR3 sequence is 14 residues long. From germline, CDR1 is SGHAT and CDR2 FQNNGV. Trimming removed 0 bases at V and 12 bases at J, with 15 bases between. The full variable domain, completed using reference TRBV11-2 and TRBJ2-1, is EAGVAQSPRYKIIEKRQSVAFWCNPISGHATLYWYQQILGQGPKLLIQFQNNGVVDDSQLPKDRFSAERLKGVDSTLKIQPAKLEDSAVYLCASSLDFQDKTQFFGPGTRLTVL.

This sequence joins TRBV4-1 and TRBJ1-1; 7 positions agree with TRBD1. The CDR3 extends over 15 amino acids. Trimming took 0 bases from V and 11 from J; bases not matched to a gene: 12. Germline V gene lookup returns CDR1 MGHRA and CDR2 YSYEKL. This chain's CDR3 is CASSQEGTVGLRAFF. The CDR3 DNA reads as TGCGCCAGCAGCCAAGAAGGGACAGTCGGATTAAGGGCTTTCTTT.

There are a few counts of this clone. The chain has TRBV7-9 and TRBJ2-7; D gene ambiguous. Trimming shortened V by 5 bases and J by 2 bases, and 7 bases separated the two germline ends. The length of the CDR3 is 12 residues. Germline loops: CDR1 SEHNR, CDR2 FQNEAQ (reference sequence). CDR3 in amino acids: CASSPTPYEQYF. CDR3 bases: TGTGCCAGCAGCCCGACACCCTACGAGCAGTACTTC.

CDR3 residues: CASSFTYNEQFF. In nucleotides, the CDR3 is TGTGCCAGCAGTTTTACTTACAATGAGCAGTTCTTC. This rearrangement joins TRBV6-2 or TRBV6-3 to TRBJ2-1; D unresolved. Germline CDR1 reads MNHEY; CDR2 reads SVGEGT. V was cut by 4 bases and J by 4 bases, with 5 bases left in between. This CDR3 comprises 12 residues.

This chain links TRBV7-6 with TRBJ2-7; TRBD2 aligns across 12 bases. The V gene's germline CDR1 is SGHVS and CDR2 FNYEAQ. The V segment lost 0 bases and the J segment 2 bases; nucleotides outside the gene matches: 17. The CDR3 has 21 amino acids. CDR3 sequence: CASSLAWGPSGGGPSTYEQYF. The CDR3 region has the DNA TGTGCCAGCAGCTTAGCGTGGGGACCTAGCGGGGGGGGCCCATCGACCTACGAGCAGTACTTC.

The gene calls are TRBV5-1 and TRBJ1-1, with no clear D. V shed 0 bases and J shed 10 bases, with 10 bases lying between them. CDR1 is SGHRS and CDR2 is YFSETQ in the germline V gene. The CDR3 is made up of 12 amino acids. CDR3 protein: CASSLDSRGAFF. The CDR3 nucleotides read TGCGCCAGCAGCTTGGACAGTCGGGGAGCTTTCTTT.

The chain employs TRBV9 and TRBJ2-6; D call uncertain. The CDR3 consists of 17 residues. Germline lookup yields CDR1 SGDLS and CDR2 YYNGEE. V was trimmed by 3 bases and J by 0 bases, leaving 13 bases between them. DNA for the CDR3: TGTGCCAGCAGCGCCGCAATCTCAGGCTCTGGGGCCAACGTCCTGACTTTC. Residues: CASSAAISGSGANVLTF.